The clone carrying this TCR beta chain was seen more than once but under ten times. Its cognate antigen is unknown. The data were taken from a study of regulatory T cells in long-lasting Graves disease. Construction of TCR beta libraries relied on iRepertoire HTBI primers and on Arm-PCR targeting CDR3 regions. TCRdb called the multiplex PCR reads again in MiXCR, with one record for every CDR3 protein. Of hundreds of thousands of distinct CDR3 sequences listed, around 17% are singletons. Study-wide results and limits: Relative to new patients (966), persistent patients exhibited greater sharing of public clonotypes (approximately 2,500). Persistent disease exhibited a predilection for TRBV28, TRBJ1-2 and TRBJ2-5.

The time point: newly diagnosed GD, antithyroid drugs for less than 3 months. Extracted PBMC RNA gave rise to the TCR library. Germline lookup yields CDR1 SGHRS and CDR2 YFSETQ. CDR3 length: 17 residues. V gave up 4 bases and J gave up 2 bases, with 19 bases separating them. The same sample was also used in a study of T cells in Graves' hyperthyroidism and ophthalmopathy. In that study: The diagnoses drew upon clinical symptoms, serum thyroxine and TRAb, thyroid ultrasound and orbital computed tomography. Blood held most thyroid clonotypes expanded above 0.001 frequency.

Material: peripheral blood mononuclear cells (PBMCs), obtained at new diagnosis, from a patient treated with antithyroid drugs. The chain links TRBV5-1 to TRBJ1-5; D is possibly TRBD1 (6 bases). The clonotype was recovered from a man between 35 and 55 years old with Graves disease. CDR3 residues: CASSPTAGAVGNQPQHF. The CDR3 DNA sequence: TGCGCCAGCAGCCCTACGGCAGGGGCGGTTGGCAATCAGCCCCAGCATTTT.